This TCR beta chain was recorded in a study of CD8+ T cells in alopecia areata. Turning to the study itself: Scoring of severity for treated patients was based on percentage of affected scalp area.

Study findings and constraints: Scalp clonality and expanded CD8+ clones among the top 100 fell significantly with tofacitinib. Mice showed TCR sharing more clearly than patients did, possibly owing to HLA. There were many expanded lesional clones persisting in scalp and blood during tofacitinib.

The treatment here: oral pan-JAK inhibitor, 5-10 mg twice daily. In the case of this clone: As yet, its antigen is unknown.

cDNA serving as the sequencing template came from extracted, reverse transcribed RNA. Sequencing was performed with immunoSEQ multiplex PCR; in TCRdb, only in-frame clones are kept and a portion is missing. The sample contains about 280,000 clones, 58% of which appear only once. J lost 3 bases, V lost 0 bases, and 1 base had no gene match. Germline V gene sequence: CDR1 LGHNA, CDR2 YNFKEQ. CDR3 length equals 15 residues. The sequencing here drew on CD4+ T cells sorted from blood, taken at week 24, from a patient treated with tofacitinib. The chain joins TRBV4-2 to TRBJ2-1; TRBD2 matches 8 bases. The TCR originated in a human donor with alopecia areata. The CDR3 DNA follows: TGTGCCAGCAGCCAAGAACTAGCGGTCTACAATGAGCAGTTCTTC. It is translated as CASSQELAVYNEQFF.